This entry features one TCR beta chain sequence. The target antigen is unknown. The source of the sample is a study of post-analysis software for immune sequencing data. Findings of the study overall: Four or five TRBV segments were more frequent in patients than controls; TRBV5-6, TRBV5-1 and TRBV20-1 belonged to this group.

This CDR3 spans 15 amino acids. Trimming took off 3 bases at V and 9 bases at J, with 18 bases between the two ends. Germline V gene data show CDR1 as SNHLY and CDR2 as FYNNEI. cDNA libraries of TCR beta carried unique molecular identifiers. TCRdb processed the PCR reads anew with MiXCR; each CDR3 protein has one entry. The repertoire holds 600,000 to 750,000 distinct CDR3 sequences, with around 64% as singletons. Sequences were obtained from blood. The chain carries TRBV2 and TRBJ2-1; a possible D gene is TRBD1 (5 bases). This TCR was recovered from a girl between 2 and 10 years old with multiple sclerosis. The CDR3 loop reads CASSERQTGRSEQFF. CDR3 nucleotide sequence: TGTGCCAGCAGTGAGAGACAGACCGGCCGTAGTGAGCAGTTCTTC.